Listed below are T cell receptor beta chains from one sample, sequenced in a study of metastatic and nonmetastatic thyroid tumors. TCRdb reanalyzed the PCR reads with MiXCR. The data show approximately 28,000 clones, less than 30% seen once. Sequenced: blood. Receptor source: a female donor with papillary thyroid cancer or a benign thyroid nodule (not recorded which). Some clones in this sample may be carry-over from other donors' samples. The CDR3 runs from the conserved cysteine through the conserved F or W. A D gene is named only where the DNA matches it firmly. Clone size appears in some rows only: once, few, many, or a class for an expanded clone.

J,D,size,V,DNA,CDR3
TRBJ2-3,-,few,TRBV27,TGTGCCACCACCGACACAGATACGCAGTATTTT,CATTDTDTQYF
TRBJ2-6,TRBD1,many,TRBV28,TGTGCCAGCAGCCGCTCGACGGGACAGGGGGGGTATGGGGCCAACGTCCTGACTTTC,CASSRSTGQGGYGANVLTF
TRBJ2-1,-,-,TRBV29-1,TGCACCCGCAATGAGCAGTTCTTC,CTRNEQFF
TRBJ2-1,-,-,TRBV6-1,TGTGCCAGCAGCTGGGACATGGCTAGTATTTCTGAGCAGTTCTTC,CASSWDMASISEQFF
TRBJ2-7,-,-,TRBV20-1,TGCAGTGCTAGTTGGACGATTTACGAGCAGTACTTC,CSASWTIYEQYF
TRBJ1-1,TRBD1,-,TRBV27,TGTGCCAGCATCCGAAACCCAACAGGGGTGAACACTGAAGCTTTCTTT,CASIRNPTGVNTEAFF
TRBJ1-6,-,-,TRBV9,TGTGCCAGCAGCGGGCGAGGTGGGTCGAGTAATTCACCCCTCCACTTT,CASSGRGGSSNSPLHF
TRBJ2-2,-,-,TRBV6-1,TGTGCCAGCAGTAAAGGGCTAGACACCGGGGAGCTGTTTTTT,CASSKGLDTGELFF
TRBJ2-5,-,many,TRBV7-9,TGTGCCAGCAGCTTAGCGCCACAGCAAGAGACCCAGTACTTC,CASSLAPQQETQYF
TRBJ1-5,-,many,TRBV4-3,TGCGCCAGCAGCCAATCGCCAGGGCTTAGCAATCAGCCCCAGCATTTT,CASSQSPGLSNQPQHF
TRBJ1-5,-,many,TRBV2,TGTGCCAGCAGTGAATTAGGACAGACCAATCAGCCCCAGCATTTT,CASSELGQTNQPQHF
TRBJ1-2,TRBD1,many,TRBV29-1,TGCAGCGTTGTAACCTATCCCTGGGACAGAAACCACTATGGCTACACCTTC,CSVVTYPWDRNHYGYTF
TRBJ1-2,TRBD1,-,TRBV6-1,TGTGCCAGCAGCGGCCGGGACAGCCATGGCTACACCTTC,CASSGRDSHGYTF
TRBJ1-6,-,many,TRBV10-3,TGTGCCATCAGTGCGGGACAAAATTCACCCCTCCACTTT,CAISAGQNSPLHF
TRBJ2-5,TRBD1,-,TRBV5-4,TGTGCCAGCAGCTTCGACAGGGGACAAGAGACCCAGTACTTC,CASSFDRGQETQYF
TRBJ2-7,-,-,TRBV6-1,TGTGCCAGCAGTGAAGAGACGGCTTACGAGCAGTACTTC,CASSEETAYEQYF
TRBJ2-6,TRBD1,-,TRBV5-4,TGTGCCAGCAGCTTGTATGGGACAGGGGGATTTAGTGGGGCCAACGTCCTGACTTTC,CASSLYGTGGFSGANVLTF
TRBJ2-2,TRBD2,-,TRBV9,TGTGCCAGCAGCGTATCGGGGACTAGCGGGAGCCCTAACACCGGGGAGCTGTTTTTT,CASSVSGTSGSPNTGELFF
TRBJ2-5,-,many,TRBV6-1,TGTGCCAGCAGTGCCGGGGGAGGAACGGAGACCCAGTACTTC,CASSAGGGTETQYF
TRBJ1-2,-,once,TRBV30,TGTGGTGGGGAGTCTGCTGGCTACACCTTC,CGGESAGYTF
TRBJ2-7,-,many,TRBV4-2,TGTGCCAGCAGCCATTTCGGACGGGTCTACGAGCAGTACTTC,CASSHFGRVYEQYF
TRBJ2-3,TRBD2,few,TRBV6-5,TGTGCCAGAAGTTACCTAGCGGGAGGGCAAACGCAGTATTTT,CARSYLAGGQTQYF
TRBJ2-7,-,many,TRBV3-1,TGTGCCAGCAGCCCGACAACCTACGAGCAGTACTTC,CASSPTTYEQYF
TRBJ1-1,-,many,TRBV19,TGTGCCAGTAGTCCAAGCCGGGGAACTGAAGCTTTCTTT,CASSPSRGTEAFF
TRBJ1-6,-,many,TRBV27,TGTGCCAGCACCCACAGGGTTGGTAATTCACCCCTCCACTTT,CASTHRVGNSPLHF
TRBJ2-1,-,many,TRBV6-4,TGTGCCAGCAGTGAGGACTCCTACAATGAGCAGTTCTTC,CASSEDSYNEQFF
TRBJ2-7,-,many,TRBV7-9,TGTGCCAGCAGCTACGCCGGGGCGGGAACACCCCACTTC,CASSYAGAGTPHF
TRBJ2-1,TRBD2,many,TRBV6-2/TRBV6-3,TGTGCCAGCAGTATGGGACTAGCGGGAGGGCTGAATTACAATGAGCAGTTCTTC,CASSMGLAGGLNYNEQFF
TRBJ2-7,TRBD2,-,TRBV5-4,TGTGCCAGCAGCCAGGGGACTAGCGGGAGGGGCGAGCAGTACTTC,CASSQGTSGRGEQYF
TRBJ1-2,-,many,TRBV7-2,TGTGCCAGCAGCTTAGTAGGGTGGGGCTACACCTTC,CASSLVGWGYTF
TRBJ1-2,TRBD1,many,TRBV28,TGTGCCAGCAGTTTAAGATATAGGGGACAGGGAGACTACACCTTC,CASSLRYRGQGDYTF
TRBJ1-6,-,large,TRBV27,TGTGCCAGCAGTTTCAGGGGCGGGTCACCCCTCCACTTT,CASSFRGGSPLHF
TRBJ2-7,-,-,TRBV6-1,TGTGCCAGCAGTGAACCGGGGGCGGGGGCCTACGAGCAGTACTTC,CASSEPGAGAYEQYF
TRBJ2-2,-,many,TRBV18,TGTGCCAGCTCATATCTGGGGGAGCTGTTTTTT,CASSYLGELFF
TRBJ1-4,-,many,TRBV28,TGTGCCAGCAGCCGGGCTTCTAATGAAAAACTGTTTTTT,CASSRASNEKLFF
TRBJ2-7,-,-,TRBV15,TGTGCCACCAGCAGAACGGGAATGCAGGGGATCGGCGAGCAGTACTTC,CATSRTGMQGIGEQYF
TRBJ2-2,TRBD1,many,TRBV5-8,TGTGCCAGCAGCTTCGCCGGGACAGGGGCCGGGGAGCTGTTTTTT,CASSFAGTGAGELFF
TRBJ2-5,TRBD1,-,TRBV7-2,TGTGCCAGCAGCTTAGAGAGGGGGACAGGGATAGAGACCCAGTACTTC,CASSLERGTGIETQYF
TRBJ2-1,-,-,TRBV6-1,TGTGCCAGCAGCCCCCTAGGCTCATATTATGAGCAGTTCTTC,CASSPLGSYYEQFF
TRBJ1-2,-,-,TRBV28,TGTGCCAGCAGCTGCAGTATATATGCGGGCTACACCTTC,CASSCSIYAGYTF
TRBJ2-1,TRBD2,-,TRBV11-1,TGTGCCAGCAGCTTAGTACTAGCGGGAGACATTTTCAATGAGCAGTTCTTC,CASSLVLAGDIFNEQFF
TRBJ2-5,TRBD2,many,TRBV5-1,TGCGCCAGCAGCCATGGACTAGTCATGGGCGAGACCCAGTACTTC,CASSHGLVMGETQYF
TRBJ1-5,-,many,TRBV7-2,TGTGCCAGCAGCCCTGGGAACAATCAGCCCCAGCATTTT,CASSPGNNQPQHF
TRBJ1-2,-,-,TRBV9,TGTGCCAGCAGCGTAGTACAGGGCCAAGGCTACACCTTC,CASSVVQGQGYTF
TRBJ2-2,TRBD2,many,TRBV11-1,TGTGCCAGCAGCTTCCTCCCCAGCGGGAGTACCGGGGAGCTGTTTTTT,CASSFLPSGSTGELFF
TRBJ1-2,-,few,TRBV24-1,TGTGTCACCAGTGAGGAGGACAGAGAATATGGCTACACCTTC,CVTSEEDREYGYTF
TRBJ1-2,-,many,TRBV20-1,TGCAGTGCTAGTTCCGGGGCCGGGGGCTACACCTTC,CSASSGAGGYTF
TRBJ1-1,-,-,TRBV18,TGTGCCAGCTCACCTGAGGGCTTGACTGAAGCTTTCTTT,CASSPEGLTEAFF
TRBJ1-1,TRBD1,many,TRBV7-9,TGTGCCAGCAGCTTAGGGACAGGGAACACTGAAGCTTTCTTT,CASSLGTGNTEAFF
TRBJ1-2,-,many,TRBV7-9,TGTGCCAGCAGCTCACGACAGGCTGGCTACACCTTC,CASSSRQAGYTF
TRBJ2-7,TRBD2,medium-sized,TRBV28,TGTGCCAGCAGTTGGACAGCTACAGGACTAGCGGGAGTTTGGTACGAGCAGTACTTC,CASSWTATGLAGVWYEQYF
TRBJ2-6,-,-,TRBV7-6,TGTGCCAGCAGCTTATGGGGGCCCGGGGCCAACGTCCTGACTTTC,CASSLWGPGANVLTF
TRBJ2-7,-,-,TRBV4-1,TGCGCCAGCAGCTCCACGTCAGACAGCTCCTACGAGCAGTACTTC,CASSSTSDSSYEQYF
TRBJ2-5,TRBD1,many,TRBV5-1,TGCGCCAGCAGCTTTGACAGGGGGCGGGGGACCCAGTACTTC,CASSFDRGRGTQYF
TRBJ2-7,-,medium-sized,TRBV12-3/TRBV12-4,TGTGCCAGCAGCGTCATCGGACAGCCCCCCTACGAGCAGTACTTC,CASSVIGQPPYEQYF
TRBJ2-7,TRBD2,medium-sized,TRBV20-1,TGCAGTGCTATGGGACTAGCGGGAAACGGGCAGTACTTC,CSAMGLAGNGQYF
TRBJ2-3,-,many,TRBV3-1,TGTGCCAGCAGCCAAACAGATACGCAGTATTTT,CASSQTDTQYF